The present T cell receptor beta chain was sequenced within a study of cytomegalovirus exposure and HLA in healthy donors. About this clone: Antigen unknown.

General study findings and limits: When analyzed later, a missense DCLRE1C variant was found to be linked to TCR beta V- and J-gene trimming.

Primers for the PCR totalled 60 Vbeta and 13 Jbeta. Original processing methods: In a later analysis, 79 million or so unique TCR beta chains included roughly 11 million shared by two or more donors. Using immunoSEQ multiplex PCR, the repertoire was profiled, and TCRdb retains in-frame clones only, with some absent. The D gene and trimming were derived from the DNA, and the V and J assignments and clone size from that table. The sample has around 100,000 clones; 60% to 75% are singletons. V dropped 4 bases and J dropped 4; count of bases not matched to a gene: 2. CDR3 length: 13 amino acids. From germline, CDR1 is SGHTA and CDR2 FQGTGA.

The TCR sequence derives from a man aged 40-55 years in good health and CMV-seropositive. J is TRBJ2-3 and V is TRBV7-3, with 7 bases identical to TRBD2. Sample: PBMCs. In DNA, the CDR3 is TGTGCCAGCAGCTCGGGGGGTGCAGATACGCAGTATTTT. It translates to CASSSGGADTQYF. The full variable domain, its missing parts supplied by reference TRBV7-3 and TRBJ2-3, is GAGVSQTPSNKVTEKGKYVELRCDPISGHTALYWYRQSLGQGPEFLIYFQGTGAADDSGLPNDRFFAVRPEGSVSTLKIQRTERGDSAVYLCASSSGGADTQYFGPGTRLTVL.